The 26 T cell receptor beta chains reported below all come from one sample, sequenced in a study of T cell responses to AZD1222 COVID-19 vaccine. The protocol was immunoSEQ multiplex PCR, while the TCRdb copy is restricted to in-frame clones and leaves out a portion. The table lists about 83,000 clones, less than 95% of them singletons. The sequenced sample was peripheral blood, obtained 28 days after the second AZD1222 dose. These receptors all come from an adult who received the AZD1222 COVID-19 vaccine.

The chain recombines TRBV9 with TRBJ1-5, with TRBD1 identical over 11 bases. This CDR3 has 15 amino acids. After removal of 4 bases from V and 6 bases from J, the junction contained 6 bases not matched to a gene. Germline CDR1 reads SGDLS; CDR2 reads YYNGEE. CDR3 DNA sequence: TGTGCCAGCAGCCCCGGGACAGGGGGGGGTCAGCCCCAGCATTTT. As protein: CASSPGTGGGQPQHF.

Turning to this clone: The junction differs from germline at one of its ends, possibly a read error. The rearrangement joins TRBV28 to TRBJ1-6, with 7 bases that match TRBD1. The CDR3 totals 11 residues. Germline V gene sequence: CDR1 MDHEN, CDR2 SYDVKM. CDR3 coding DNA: TGTGCCAGCAGCAGGGACAGCCTCCCCGACTTT. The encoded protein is CASSRDSLPDF.

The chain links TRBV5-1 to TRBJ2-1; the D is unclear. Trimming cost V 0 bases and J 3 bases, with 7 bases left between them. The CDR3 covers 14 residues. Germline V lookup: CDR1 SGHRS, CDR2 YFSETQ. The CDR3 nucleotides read TGCGCCAGCAGCTTGGGGCAGAACTACAATGAGCAGTTCTTC. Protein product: CASSLGQNYNEQFF.

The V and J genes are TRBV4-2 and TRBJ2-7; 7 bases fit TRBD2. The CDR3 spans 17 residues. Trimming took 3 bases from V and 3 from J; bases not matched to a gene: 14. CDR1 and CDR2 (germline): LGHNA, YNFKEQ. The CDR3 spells CASSHPVGGEKVYEQYF. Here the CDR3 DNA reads TGTGCCAGCAGCCACCCGGTTGGGGGGGAGAAGGTCTACGAGCAGTACTTC.

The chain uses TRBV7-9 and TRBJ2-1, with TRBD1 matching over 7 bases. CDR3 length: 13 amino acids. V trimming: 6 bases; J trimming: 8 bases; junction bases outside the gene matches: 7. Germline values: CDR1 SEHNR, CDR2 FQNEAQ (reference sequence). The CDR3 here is CASRTQGWDEQFF. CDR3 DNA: TGTGCCAGCAGAACACAGGGGTGGGATGAGCAGTTCTTC.

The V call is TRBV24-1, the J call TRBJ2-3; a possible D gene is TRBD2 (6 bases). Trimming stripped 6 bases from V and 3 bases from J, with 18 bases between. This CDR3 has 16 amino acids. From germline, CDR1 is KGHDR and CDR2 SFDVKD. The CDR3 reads CATSSPWRGKTDTQYF. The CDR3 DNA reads TGTGCCACCAGTTCCCCGTGGCGCGGGAAAACAGATACGCAGTATTTT.

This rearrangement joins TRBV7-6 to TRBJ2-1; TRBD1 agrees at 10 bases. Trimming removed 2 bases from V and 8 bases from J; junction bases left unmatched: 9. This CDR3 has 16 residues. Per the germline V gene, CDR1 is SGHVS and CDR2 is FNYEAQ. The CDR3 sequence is CASSLNDRGPMDEQFF. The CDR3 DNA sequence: TGTGCCAGCAGCTTAAATGACAGGGGGCCGATGGATGAGCAGTTCTTC.

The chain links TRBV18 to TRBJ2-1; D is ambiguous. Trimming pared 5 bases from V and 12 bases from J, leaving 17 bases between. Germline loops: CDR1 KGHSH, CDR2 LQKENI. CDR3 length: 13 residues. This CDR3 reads CASSITATELQFF. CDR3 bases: TGTGCCAGCTCAATTACTGCCACGGAGCTGCAGTTCTTC.

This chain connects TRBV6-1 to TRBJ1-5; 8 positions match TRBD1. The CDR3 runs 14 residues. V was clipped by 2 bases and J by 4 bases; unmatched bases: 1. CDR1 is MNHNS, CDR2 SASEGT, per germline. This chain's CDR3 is CASSEYRGNQPQHF. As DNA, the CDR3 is TGTGCCAGCAGTGAATACAGGGGGAATCAGCCCCAGCATTTT.

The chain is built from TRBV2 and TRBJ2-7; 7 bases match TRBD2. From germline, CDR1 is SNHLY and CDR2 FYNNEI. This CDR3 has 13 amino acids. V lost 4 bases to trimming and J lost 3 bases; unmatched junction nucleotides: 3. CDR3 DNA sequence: TGTGCCAGCAGTGGCGGGAGTCGCTACGAGCAGTACTTC. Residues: CASSGGSRYEQYF.

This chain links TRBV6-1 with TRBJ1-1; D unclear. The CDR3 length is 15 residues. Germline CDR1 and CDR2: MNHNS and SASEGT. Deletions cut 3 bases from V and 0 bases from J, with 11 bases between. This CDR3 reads CASSERMGLNTEAFF. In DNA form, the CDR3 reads TGTGCCAGCAGTGAGCGAATGGGCCTGAACACTGAAGCTTTCTTT.

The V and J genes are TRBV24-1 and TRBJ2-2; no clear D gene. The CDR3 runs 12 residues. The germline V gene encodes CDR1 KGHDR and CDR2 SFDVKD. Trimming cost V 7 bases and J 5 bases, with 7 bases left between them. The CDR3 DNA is TGTGCCACCAGATCAGAAACCGGGGAGCTGTTTTTT. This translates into CATRSETGELFF.

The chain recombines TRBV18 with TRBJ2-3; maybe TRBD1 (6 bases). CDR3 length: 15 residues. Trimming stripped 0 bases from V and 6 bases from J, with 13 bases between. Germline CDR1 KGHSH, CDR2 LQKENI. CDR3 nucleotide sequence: TGTGCCAGCTCACCACCGATCCAGGGGACGGATACGCAGTATTTT. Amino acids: CASSPPIQGTDTQYF.

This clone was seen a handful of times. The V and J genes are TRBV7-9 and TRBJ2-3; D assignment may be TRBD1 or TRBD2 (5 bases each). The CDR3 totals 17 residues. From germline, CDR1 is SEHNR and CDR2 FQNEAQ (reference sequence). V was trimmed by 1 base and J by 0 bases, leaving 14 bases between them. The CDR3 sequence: CASSLDPGASSTDTQYF. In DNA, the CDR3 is TGTGCCAGCAGCTTAGATCCCGGGGCTTCTAGCACAGATACGCAGTATTTT.

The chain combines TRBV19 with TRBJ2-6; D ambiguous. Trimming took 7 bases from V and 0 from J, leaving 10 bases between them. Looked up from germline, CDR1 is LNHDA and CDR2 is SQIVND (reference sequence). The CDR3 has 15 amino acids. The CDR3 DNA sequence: TGTGCCAGTACCGCCCGGTCCTCTGGGGCCAACGTCCTGACTTTC. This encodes CASTARSSGANVLTF.

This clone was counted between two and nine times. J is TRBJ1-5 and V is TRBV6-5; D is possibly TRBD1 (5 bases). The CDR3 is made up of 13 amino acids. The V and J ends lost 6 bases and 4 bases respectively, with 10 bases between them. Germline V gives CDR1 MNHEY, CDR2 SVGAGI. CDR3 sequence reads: CASSPTENQPQHF. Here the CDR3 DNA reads TGTGCCAGCAGCCCGACAGAGAATCAGCCCCAGCATTTT.

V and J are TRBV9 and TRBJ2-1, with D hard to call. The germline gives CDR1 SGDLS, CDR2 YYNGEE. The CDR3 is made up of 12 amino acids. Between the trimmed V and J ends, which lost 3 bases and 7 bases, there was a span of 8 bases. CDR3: CASSALGNEQFF. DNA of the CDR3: TGTGCCAGCAGCGCCCTGGGAAATGAGCAGTTCTTC.

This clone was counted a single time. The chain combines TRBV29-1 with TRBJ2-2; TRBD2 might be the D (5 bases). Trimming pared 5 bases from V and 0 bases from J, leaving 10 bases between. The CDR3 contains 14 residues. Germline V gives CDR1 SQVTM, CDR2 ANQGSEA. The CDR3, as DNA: TGCAGCGTTATTATCGGGGCGAACACCGGGGAGCTGTTTTTT. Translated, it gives CSVIIGANTGELFF.

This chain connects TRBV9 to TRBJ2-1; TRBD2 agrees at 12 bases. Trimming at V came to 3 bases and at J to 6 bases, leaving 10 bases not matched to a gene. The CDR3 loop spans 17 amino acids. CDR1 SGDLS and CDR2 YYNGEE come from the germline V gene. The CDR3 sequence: CASSARLAGVSGNEQFF. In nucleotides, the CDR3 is TGTGCCAGCAGCGCCAGACTAGCGGGAGTCTCAGGCAATGAGCAGTTCTTC.

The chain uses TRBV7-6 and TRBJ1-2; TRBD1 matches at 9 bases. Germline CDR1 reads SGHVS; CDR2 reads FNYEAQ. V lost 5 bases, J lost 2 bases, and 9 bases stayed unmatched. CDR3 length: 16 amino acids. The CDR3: CASSGSQGAVNYGYTF. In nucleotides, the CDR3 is TGTGCCAGCAGCGGATCACAGGGGGCTGTAAACTATGGCTACACCTTC.

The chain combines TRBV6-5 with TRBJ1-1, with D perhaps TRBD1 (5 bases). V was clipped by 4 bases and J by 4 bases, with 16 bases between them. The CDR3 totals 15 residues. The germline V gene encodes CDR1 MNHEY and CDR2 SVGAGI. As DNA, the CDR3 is TGTGCCAGCAGTTCCCCCGGACGAAGGGGCACTGAAGCTTTCTTT. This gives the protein CASSSPGRRGTEAFF.

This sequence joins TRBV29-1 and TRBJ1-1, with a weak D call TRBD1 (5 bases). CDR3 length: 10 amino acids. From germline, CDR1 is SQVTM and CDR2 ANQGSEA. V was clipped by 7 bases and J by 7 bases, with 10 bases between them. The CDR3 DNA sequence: TGCAGCGGGGGGGACGGTGAAGCTTTCTTT. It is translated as CSGGDGEAFF.

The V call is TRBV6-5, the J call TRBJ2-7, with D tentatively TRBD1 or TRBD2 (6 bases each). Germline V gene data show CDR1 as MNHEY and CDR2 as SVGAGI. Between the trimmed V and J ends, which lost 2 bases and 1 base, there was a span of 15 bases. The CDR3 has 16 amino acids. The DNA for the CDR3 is TGTGCCAGCAGTTACGGGGCAGGGGCGGGATCCTACGAGCAGTACTTC. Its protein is CASSYGAGAGSYEQYF.

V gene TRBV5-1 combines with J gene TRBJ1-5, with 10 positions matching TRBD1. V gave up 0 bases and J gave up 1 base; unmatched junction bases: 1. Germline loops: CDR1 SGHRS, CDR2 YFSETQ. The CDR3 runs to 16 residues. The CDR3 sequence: CASSLGTGGSNQPQHF. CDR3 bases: TGCGCCAGCAGCTTGGGGACAGGGGGAAGCAATCAGCCCCAGCATTTT.

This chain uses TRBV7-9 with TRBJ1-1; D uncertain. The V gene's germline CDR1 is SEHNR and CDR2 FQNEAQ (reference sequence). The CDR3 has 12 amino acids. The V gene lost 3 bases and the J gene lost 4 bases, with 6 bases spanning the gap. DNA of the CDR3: TGTGCCAGCAGCTTTCAAGGCACTGAAGCTTTCTTT. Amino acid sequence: CASSFQGTEAFF.

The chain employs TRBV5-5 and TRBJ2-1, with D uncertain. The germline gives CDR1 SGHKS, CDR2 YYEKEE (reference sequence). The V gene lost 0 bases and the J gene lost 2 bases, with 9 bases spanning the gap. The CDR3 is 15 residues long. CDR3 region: CASSLEGYPYNEQFF. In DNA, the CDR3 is TGTGCCAGCAGCTTGGAGGGCTACCCCTACAATGAGCAGTTCTTC.